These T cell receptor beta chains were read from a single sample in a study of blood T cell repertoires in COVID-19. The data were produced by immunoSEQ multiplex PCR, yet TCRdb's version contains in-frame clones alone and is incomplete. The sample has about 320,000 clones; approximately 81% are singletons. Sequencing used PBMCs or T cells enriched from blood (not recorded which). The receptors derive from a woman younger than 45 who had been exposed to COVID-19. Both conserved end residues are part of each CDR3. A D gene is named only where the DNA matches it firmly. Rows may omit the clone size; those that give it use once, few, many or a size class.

CDR3aa: CASSYSGGFGYGYTF
CDR3nt: TGTGCCAGCAGTTACTCCGGGGGGTTCGGCTATGGCTACACCTTC
abundance: NA
v_gene: TRBV6-6
j_gene: TRBJ1-2
d_gene: NA

CDR3aa: CASSYSMTGDYYQPQHF
CDR3nt: TGTGCCAGCAGTTACTCAATGACAGGGGATTATTACCAGCCCCAGCATTTT
abundance: NA
v_gene: TRBV6-2/TRBV6-3
j_gene: TRBJ1-5
d_gene: TRBD1

CDR3aa: CASSLIGTDEKLFF
CDR3nt: TGTGCCAGCAGTTTAATAGGGACTGATGAAAAACTGTTTTTT
abundance: NA
v_gene: TRBV27
j_gene: TRBJ1-4
d_gene: NA

CDR3aa: CASSLASSYEQYF
CDR3nt: TGTGCCAGCAGCTTAGCCAGCTCCTACGAGCAGTACTTC
abundance: NA
v_gene: TRBV7-9
j_gene: TRBJ2-7
d_gene: NA

CDR3aa: CASSLTANEKLFF
CDR3nt: TGCGCCAGCAGCTTGACAGCTAATGAAAAACTGTTTTTT
abundance: few
v_gene: TRBV5-1
j_gene: TRBJ1-4
d_gene: NA

CDR3aa: CASGLETGGRTEAFF
CDR3nt: TGTGCTAGTGGTTTGGAAACAGGGGGTAGGACTGAAGCTTTCTTT
abundance: few
v_gene: TRBV12-5
j_gene: TRBJ1-1
d_gene: TRBD1

CDR3aa: CASSPDTRSYNEQFF
CDR3nt: TGTGCCAGTAGTCCCGACACTCGCTCCTACAATGAGCAGTTCTTC
abundance: NA
v_gene: TRBV19
j_gene: TRBJ2-1
d_gene: NA

CDR3aa: CASSSLQGFNEKLFF
CDR3nt: TGTGCCAGCAGTTCCCTGCAGGGCTTTAATGAAAAACTGTTTTTT
abundance: NA
v_gene: TRBV28
j_gene: TRBJ1-4
d_gene: NA

CDR3aa: CASSQGPPAGNEQFF
CDR3nt: TGTGCCAGCAGCCAAGGCCCGCCGGCGGGAAATGAGCAGTTCTTC
abundance: once
v_gene: TRBV4-2
j_gene: TRBJ2-1
d_gene: NA

CDR3aa: CASSLGGGPSAFQLYF
CDR3nt: TGCGCCAGCAGCTTGGGCGGGGGCCCCTCTGCGTTTCAGTTGTACTTC
abundance: NA
v_gene: TRBV5-1
j_gene: TRBJ2-4
d_gene: NA

CDR3aa: CATSRGTVNTEAFF
CDR3nt: TGTGCCACCAGCAGAGGAACGGTTAACACTGAAGCTTTCTTT
abundance: NA
v_gene: TRBV15
j_gene: TRBJ1-1
d_gene: NA

CDR3aa: CASSLDGDYGYTF
CDR3nt: TGTGCCAGCAGTTTAGACGGGGACTATGGCTACACCTTC
abundance: few
v_gene: TRBV28
j_gene: TRBJ1-2
d_gene: NA

CDR3aa: CATSRGTGSNQPQHF
CDR3nt: TGTGCCACCAGCAGAGGGACAGGGAGCAATCAGCCCCAGCATTTT
abundance: NA
v_gene: TRBV15
j_gene: TRBJ1-5
d_gene: TRBD1

CDR3aa: CASSLERGTDTQYF
CDR3nt: TGTGCCAGCAGTTTGGAGAGGGGCACAGATACGCAGTATTTT
abundance: NA
v_gene: TRBV27
j_gene: TRBJ2-3
d_gene: NA

CDR3aa: CASSDPGQGRYEQYF
CDR3nt: TGTGCCAGCAGTGACCCGGGACAGGGCCGCTACGAGCAGTACTTC
abundance: NA
v_gene: TRBV28
j_gene: TRBJ2-7
d_gene: TRBD1

CDR3aa: CASSDDQGSRNGYTF
CDR3nt: TGTGCCAGCAGTGATGACCAGGGGTCCAGGAATGGCTACACCTTC
abundance: NA
v_gene: TRBV6-1
j_gene: TRBJ1-2
d_gene: NA

CDR3aa: CASSLDRFSSGNTIYF
CDR3nt: TGCGCCAGCAGCTTGGACAGGTTCAGCTCTGGAAACACCATATATTTT
abundance: NA
v_gene: TRBV5-1
j_gene: TRBJ1-3
d_gene: NA